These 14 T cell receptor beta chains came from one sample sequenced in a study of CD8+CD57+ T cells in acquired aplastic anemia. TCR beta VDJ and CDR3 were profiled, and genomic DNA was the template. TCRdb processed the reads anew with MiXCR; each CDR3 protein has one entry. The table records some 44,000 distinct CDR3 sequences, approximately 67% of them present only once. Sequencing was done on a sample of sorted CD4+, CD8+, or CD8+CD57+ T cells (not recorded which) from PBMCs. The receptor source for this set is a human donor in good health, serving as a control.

This chain's CDR3 is CASSESGGEQYF. The CDR3 region has the DNA TGCGCCAGCAGTGAGTCTGGGGGCGAGCAGTACTTC. The rearrangement joins TRBV10-1 to TRBJ2-7; TRBD1 or TRBD2 may be the D gene (5 bases each). CDR1 and CDR2 from the germline V gene are WNHNN and SYGVQD (reference sequence). The V end lost 0 bases, the J end lost 6 bases, and 6 bases lay between the germline ends. The CDR3 is 12 residues long.

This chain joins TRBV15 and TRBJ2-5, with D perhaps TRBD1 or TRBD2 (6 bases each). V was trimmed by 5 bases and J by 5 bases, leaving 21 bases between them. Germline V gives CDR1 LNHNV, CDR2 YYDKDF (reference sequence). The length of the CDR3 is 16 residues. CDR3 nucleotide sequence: TGTGCCACCAGCTCTTCAGGGGCGGGATACCGGGAGACCCAGTACTTC. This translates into CATSSSGAGYRETQYF. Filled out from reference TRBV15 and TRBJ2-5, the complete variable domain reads DAMVIQNPRYQVTQFGKPVTLSCSQTLNHNVMYWYQQKSSQAPKLLFHYYDKDFNNEADTPDNFQSRRPNTSFCFLDIRSPGLGDTAMYLCATSSSGAGYRETQYFGPGTRLLVL.

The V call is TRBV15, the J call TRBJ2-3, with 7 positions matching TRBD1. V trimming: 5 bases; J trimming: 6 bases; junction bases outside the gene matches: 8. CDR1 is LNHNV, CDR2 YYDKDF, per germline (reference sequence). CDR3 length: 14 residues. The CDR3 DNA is TGTGCCACCAGCGATCGACAGGGTGGGGATACGCAGTATTTT. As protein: CATSDRQGGDTQYF.

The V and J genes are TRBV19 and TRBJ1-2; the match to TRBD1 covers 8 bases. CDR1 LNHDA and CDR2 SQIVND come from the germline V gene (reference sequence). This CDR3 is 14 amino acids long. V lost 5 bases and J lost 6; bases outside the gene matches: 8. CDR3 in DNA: TGTGCCAGTAGTGTACGGACAGGGAGGCATGGCTACACCTTC. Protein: CASSVRTGRHGYTF.

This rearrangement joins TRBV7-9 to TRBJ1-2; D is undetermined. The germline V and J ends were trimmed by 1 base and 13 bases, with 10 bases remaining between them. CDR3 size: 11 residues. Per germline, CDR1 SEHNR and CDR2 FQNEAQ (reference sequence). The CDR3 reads CASSLGAVGTF. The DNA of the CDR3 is TGTGCCAGCAGCTTAGGTGCGGTTGGCACCTTC.

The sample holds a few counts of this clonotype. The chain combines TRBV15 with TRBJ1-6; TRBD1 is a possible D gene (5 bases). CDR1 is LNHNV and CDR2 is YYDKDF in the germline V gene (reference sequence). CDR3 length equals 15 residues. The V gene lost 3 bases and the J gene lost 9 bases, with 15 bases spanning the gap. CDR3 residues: CATSRVRDRTSPLHF. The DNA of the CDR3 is TGTGCCACCAGCAGGGTCAGGGATCGGACTTCACCCCTCCACTTT.

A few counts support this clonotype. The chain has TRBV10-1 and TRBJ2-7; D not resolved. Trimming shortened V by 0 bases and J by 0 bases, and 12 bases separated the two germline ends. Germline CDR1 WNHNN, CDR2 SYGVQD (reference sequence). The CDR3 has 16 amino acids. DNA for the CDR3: TGCGCCAGCAGTGAGTCGAGATCCAGATCCTCCTACGAGCAGTACTTC. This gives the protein CASSESRSRSSYEQYF.

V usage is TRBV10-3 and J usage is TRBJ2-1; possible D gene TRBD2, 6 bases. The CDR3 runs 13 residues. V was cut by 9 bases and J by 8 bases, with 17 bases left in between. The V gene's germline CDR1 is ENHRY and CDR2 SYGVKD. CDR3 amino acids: CAIGGARRDEQFF. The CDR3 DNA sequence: TGTGCCATTGGCGGGGCCCGGCGCGATGAGCAGTTCTTC.

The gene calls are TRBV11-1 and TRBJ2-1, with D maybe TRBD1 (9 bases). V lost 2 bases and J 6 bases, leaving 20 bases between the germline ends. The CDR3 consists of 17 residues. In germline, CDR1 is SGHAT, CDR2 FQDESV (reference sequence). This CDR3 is CASSLPGGTGRFNEQFF. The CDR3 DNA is TGTGCCAGCAGCTTACCGGGGGGGACAGGGCGATTCAATGAGCAGTTCTTC.

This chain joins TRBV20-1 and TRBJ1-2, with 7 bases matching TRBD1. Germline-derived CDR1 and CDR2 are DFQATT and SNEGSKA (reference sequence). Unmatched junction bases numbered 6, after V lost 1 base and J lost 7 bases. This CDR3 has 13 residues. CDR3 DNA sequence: TGCAGTGCTAGAGGACAGGGATCCGGTGGCTACACCTTC. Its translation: CSARGQGSGGYTF.

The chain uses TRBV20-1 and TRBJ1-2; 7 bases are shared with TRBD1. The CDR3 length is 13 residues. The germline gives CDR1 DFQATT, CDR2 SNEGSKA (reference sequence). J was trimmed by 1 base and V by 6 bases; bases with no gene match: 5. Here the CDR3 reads CSATDRSNYGYTF. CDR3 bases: TGCAGTGCCACGGACAGGAGTAACTATGGCTACACCTTC.

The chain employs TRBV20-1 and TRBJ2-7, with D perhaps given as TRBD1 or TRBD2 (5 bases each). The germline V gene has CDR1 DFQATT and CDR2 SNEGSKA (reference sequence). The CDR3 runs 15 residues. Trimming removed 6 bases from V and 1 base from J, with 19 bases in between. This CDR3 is CSASSGQGISYEQYF. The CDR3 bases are TGCAGTGCCAGCAGCGGACAAGGAATATCCTACGAGCAGTACTTC.

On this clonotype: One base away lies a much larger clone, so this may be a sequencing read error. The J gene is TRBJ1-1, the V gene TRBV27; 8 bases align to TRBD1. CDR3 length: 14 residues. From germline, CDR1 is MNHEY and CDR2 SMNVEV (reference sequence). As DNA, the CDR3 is TGTGCCAGCAGTTTGACAGGGGTCCAAGGTGAAGCTTCCTTT. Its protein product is CASSLTGVQGEASF.

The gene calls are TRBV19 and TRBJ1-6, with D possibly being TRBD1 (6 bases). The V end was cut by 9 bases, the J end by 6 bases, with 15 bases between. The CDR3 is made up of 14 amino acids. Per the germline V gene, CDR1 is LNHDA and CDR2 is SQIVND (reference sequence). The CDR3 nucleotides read TGTGCCAGCAACCACCAGGGGACTAATTCACCCCTCCACTTT. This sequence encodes CASNHQGTNSPLHF.